Shown below are 22 T cell receptor beta chains from a single sample sequenced in a study of follicular helper T cells after annual influenza vaccination. Data came from immunoSEQ multiplex PCR; TCRdb stores just in-frame clones and leaves some out. Counted here are more than 10,000 clones, about 80% occurring once; the ten biggest clones make up 3% to 4%. Time point in this sample: 2015-2016 season, pre-vaccination. The sequenced sample was CXCR5+ CD38- circulating T follicular helper cells from blood, obtained on the day of influenza vaccination. Noted subset: circulating Tfh, non-naive CD4+CXCR5+PD-1+ (ICOS+CD38+ or ICOS-CD38-). The receptors derive from an adult who received the influenza vaccine.

V gene TRBV19 combines with J gene TRBJ2-2; 14 bases align to TRBD2. Trimming removed 4 bases from V and 3 bases from J; junction bases left unmatched: 4. There are 17 residues in the CDR3. CDR1 is LNHDA, CDR2 SQIVND, per germline (reference sequence). For the CDR3, the DNA is TGTGCCAGTAGTAGGGGACTAGCGGGGGTATACACCGGGGAGCTGTTTTTT. Translating gives CASSRGLAGVYTGELFF.

The chain is built from TRBV27 and TRBJ2-3; 11 bases are shared with TRBD2. The CDR3 spans 14 residues. Germline V gene sequence: CDR1 MNHEY, CDR2 SMNVEV (reference sequence). With 7 bases clipped from V and 6 bases from J, the junction kept 6 bases outside the gene matches. The CDR3 loop reads CASTRLAGRDTQYF. In DNA form, the CDR3 reads TGTGCCAGCACCCGACTAGCGGGGCGTGATACGCAGTATTTT.

This clone has more than one count but fewer than ten. The chain recombines TRBV12-5 with TRBJ2-2; the D is unclear. This CDR3 region has 14 residues. The germline V gene has CDR1 LGHNT and CDR2 FRNRAP. Trimming pared 5 bases from V and 6 bases from J, leaving 13 bases between. CDR3 DNA sequence: TGTGCTAGTGGTCTGTCCCCCGCGGCCGGGGAGCTGTTTTTT. Encoded protein: CASGLSPAAGELFF. Variable domain in full (rest from reference TRBV12-5 and TRBJ2-2): DARVTQTPRHKVTEMGQEVTMRCQPILGHNTVFWYRQTMMQGLELLAYFRNRAPLDDSGMPKDRFSAEMPDATLATLKIQPSEPRDSAVYFCASGLSPAAGELFFGEGSRLTVL.

The V call is TRBV19, the J call TRBJ1-5, with a tentative D call TRBD1 (6 bases). Trimming removed 5 bases from V and 6 bases from J, with 17 bases in between. There are 15 residues in the CDR3. Germline CDR1 and CDR2: LNHDA and SQIVND (reference sequence). The CDR3 is CASSAGDIGSQPQHF. Written as DNA, the CDR3 is TGTGCCAGTAGTGCAGGGGACATTGGTAGTCAGCCCCAGCATTTT.

A few counts support this clone. The chain uses TRBV19 and TRBJ1-2; TRBD1 matches at 9 bases. Germline values: CDR1 LNHDA, CDR2 SQIVND (reference sequence). The CDR3 sequence is 13 residues long. V lost 10 bases, J lost 1 base, and 4 bases stayed unmatched. The CDR3 DNA reads TGTGCCACCCGACAGGGGGGTAACTATGGCTACACCTTC. Its protein product is CATRQGGNYGYTF.

This rearrangement joins TRBV7-9 to TRBJ2-7; TRBD2 matches 15 bases. Germline CDR1 is SEHNR and CDR2 is FQNEAQ (reference sequence). The CDR3 runs 15 residues. The J segment lost 12 bases and the V segment lost 5 bases, leaving 11 bases of the junction unmatched. The DNA for the CDR3 is TGTGCCAGCAGCGGAACCGGGACTAGCGGGGGGTCGCCGTACTTC. It is translated as CASSGTGTSGGSPYF.

V and J are TRBV28 and TRBJ1-1, with D maybe TRBD1 (5 bases). This CDR3 is built from 13 residues. Germline V gives CDR1 MDHEN, CDR2 SYDVKM. With 3 bases removed from V and 2 bases from J, the gap between germline ends came to 7 bases. The CDR3 loop is CASSFGGNTEAFF. CDR3 nucleotides: TGTGCCAGCAGTTTTGGGGGAAACACTGAAGCTTTCTTT.

In this sample, this clone turned up a few times. V gene TRBV4-2 combines with J gene TRBJ2-1; TRBD2 aligns across 10 bases. The CDR3 length is 18 residues. Trimming at V came to 1 base and at J to 6 bases, leaving 12 bases not matched to a gene. The germline CDR1 and CDR2 sequences are LGHNA and YNFKEQ. The CDR3 reads CASSQVLASGGSGNEQFF. The CDR3 DNA reads TGTGCCAGCAGCCAAGTATTGGCTAGCGGGGGATCGGGCAATGAGCAGTTCTTC.

V usage is TRBV7-2 and J usage is TRBJ2-3; D tentatively reads TRBD1 or TRBD2 (6 bases each). The length of the CDR3 is 14 residues. Looked up from germline, CDR1 is SGHTA and CDR2 is FQGNSA. Trimming cost V 2 bases and J 7 bases, with 13 bases left between them. For the CDR3, the DNA is TGTGCCAGCAGCTTACCCGGGGGCGGGAATACGCAGTATTTT. This encodes CASSLPGGGNTQYF.

This clone has a handful of counts. The V gene is TRBV5-1, the J gene TRBJ1-1; 9 bases line up with TRBD1. V shed 0 bases and J 7 bases; nucleotides not matched to a gene: 4. This CDR3 contains 14 residues. Looked up from germline, CDR1 is SGHRS and CDR2 is YFSETQ. As DNA, the CDR3 is TGCGCCAGCAGCTTGGACGGACAGGGGAGTGAAGCTTTCTTT. It specifies CASSLDGQGSEAFF.

In DNA form, the CDR3 reads TGTGCCAGCAGCTTGACCCATGAAAAACTGTTTTTT. As protein: CASSLTHEKLFF. The chain joins TRBV5-8 to TRBJ1-4; D gene unclear. The CDR3 is 12 residues long. The ends were cut back, 1 base at V and 6 bases at J, with 4 bases in the middle. From germline, CDR1 is SGHTS and CDR2 YDEGEE. Combining the CDR3 with reference TRBV5-8 and TRBJ1-4 gives the whole variable domain EAGVTQSPTHLIKTRGQQATLRCSPISGHTSVYWYQQALGLGLQFLLWYDEGEERNRGNFPPRFSGRQFPNYSSELNVNALELEDSALYLCASSLTHEKLFFGSGTQLSVL.

This clone showed up just once. V usage is TRBV10-1 and J usage is TRBJ2-1, with TRBD1 matching 7 bases. The V gene end was trimmed by 6 bases and the J gene end by 3 bases; junction bases not matched to a gene: 5. The germline gives CDR1 WNHNN, CDR2 SYGVQD (reference sequence). This CDR3 is built from 14 residues. The CDR3 bases are TGCGCCAGCAGGTCACAGGGGCGCTACAATGAGCAGTTCTTC. This codes for CASRSQGRYNEQFF.

The chain couples TRBV28 to TRBJ1-5; TRBD1 is a possible D gene (5 bases). Germline values: CDR1 MDHEN, CDR2 SYDVKM. The CDR3 totals 19 residues. Trimming removed 6 bases at V and 7 bases at J, with 31 bases between. This chain's CDR3 is CASSPPEAFGGGGWQPQHF. CDR3 nucleotide sequence: TGTGCCAGCAGCCCCCCTGAGGCGTTCGGGGGGGGAGGATGGCAGCCCCAGCATTTT.

This sequence joins TRBV7-9 and TRBJ1-4; D not certain. V was cut by 5 bases and J by 8 bases, with 18 bases left in between. The germline gives CDR1 SEHNR, CDR2 FQNEAQ (reference sequence). The CDR3 covers 15 residues. The CDR3: CASSPGYGLKEKLFF. For the CDR3, the DNA is TGTGCCAGCAGCCCCGGGTACGGCCTCAAGGAAAAACTGTTTTTT.

J is TRBJ2-2 and V is TRBV6-5; possibly TRBD2 for D (7 bases). Trimming took off 2 bases at V and 6 bases at J, with 16 bases between the two ends. Germline V lookup: CDR1 MNHEY, CDR2 SVGAGI. The CDR3 runs 16 residues. CDR3 DNA sequence: TGTGCCAGCAGTTACCGTGGGGGGGCAGGGTCCGGGGAGCTGTTTTTT. Encoded protein: CASSYRGGAGSGELFF.

In DNA, the CDR3 is TGTGCCAGCAGTTCCAGACTGATCCCAGATACGCAGTATTTT. This codes for CASSSRLIPDTQYF. The rearrangement links TRBV6-5 to TRBJ2-3, with unresolved D. The length of the CDR3 is 14 residues. Germline V lookup: CDR1 MNHEY, CDR2 SVGAGI. V lost 4 bases and J 4 bases, leaving 12 bases between the germline ends.

V gene TRBV11-2 combines with J gene TRBJ2-3; D gene ambiguous. This CDR3 has 12 amino acids. CDR1 is SGHAT and CDR2 is FQNNGV in the germline V gene. The ends were cut back, 3 bases at V and 1 base at J, with 2 bases in the middle. The CDR3 spells CASSFGTDTQYF. The CDR3 nucleotides are TGTGCCAGCAGCTTCGGCACAGATACGCAGTATTTT.

This clone was detected a few times. This chain uses TRBV7-2 with TRBJ1-6; D is unclear. Germline-derived CDR1 and CDR2 are SGHTA and FQGNSA. V was shortened by 1 base and J by 5 bases, with 12 bases between the two germline ends. The CDR3 contains 16 residues. This CDR3 is CASSLVVGLDNSPLHF. The CDR3 nucleotides read TGTGCCAGCAGCTTAGTGGTGGGGTTAGATAATTCACCCCTCCACTTT.

This clone showed up just a few times. The chain has TRBV5-1 and TRBJ1-3; D possibly corresponds to TRBD1 (5 bases). The germline CDR1 and CDR2 sequences are SGHRS and YFSETQ. V was trimmed by 3 bases and J by 1 base, leaving 8 bases between them. The CDR3 covers 14 residues. The CDR3 spells CASSSGPSGNTIYF. CDR3 coding DNA: TGCGCCAGCAGCTCGGGGCCATCTGGAAACACCATATATTTT.

The chain recombines TRBV5-1 with TRBJ2-3; 14 bases align to TRBD2. This CDR3 is built from 16 residues. Germline-derived CDR1 and CDR2 are SGHRS and YFSETQ. Trimming removed 4 bases from V and 6 bases from J; junction bases left unmatched: 7. CDR3 in amino acids: CASSGRTSGGPDTQYF. The CDR3 coding sequence is TGCGCCAGCAGCGGAAGGACTAGCGGGGGGCCCGATACGCAGTATTTT.

The V and J genes are TRBV2 and TRBJ1-3, with D possibly being TRBD1 (6 bases). The germline V and J ends were trimmed by 7 bases and 0 bases, with 10 bases remaining between them. This CDR3 contains 14 residues. Germline V lookup: CDR1 SNHLY, CDR2 FYNNEI. CDR3 region: CASTGQLSGNTIYF. The CDR3 DNA is TGTGCCAGCACCGGACAGCTCTCTGGAAACACCATATATTTT. The full variable domain, rest sourced from reference TRBV2 and TRBJ1-3, is EPEVTQTPSHQVTQMGQEVILRCVPISNHLYFYWYRQILGQKVEFLVSFYNNEISEKSEIFDDQFSVERPDGSNFTLKIRSTKLEDSAMYFCASTGQLSGNTIYFGEGSWLTVV.

The chain uses TRBV28 and TRBJ2-5; the match to TRBD2 covers 9 bases. V lost 4 bases and J lost 5; bases outside the gene matches: 8. The CDR3 has 15 amino acids. CDR1 MDHEN and CDR2 SYDVKM come from the germline V gene. The CDR3 region has the DNA TGTGCCAGCAGTTCCGGGGCTAGCGGGGAGGAGACCCAGTACTTC. Translation gives CASSSGASGEETQYF.